The next 5 T cell receptor beta chains were all read from a single sample in a study of CD8 T cells in Susac syndrome. RNA totalling roughly 0.45 to 1 ug underwent reverse transcription with random hexamers. One entry per CDR3 protein, called by TCRdb with MiXCR from the immunoSEQ multiplex PCR reads. The sample has hundreds of thousands of distinct CDR3 sequences, 85% to 95% seen once. Sequencing was done on a sample of CD4+ T cells from PBMCs. The receptors here all came from a human donor with multiple sclerosis.

V gene TRBV5-1 combines with J gene TRBJ1-1; D is uncertain. The CDR3 extends over 14 amino acids. V dropped 2 bases and J dropped 1 base, with 9 bases sitting between them. Germline lookup yields CDR1 SGHRS and CDR2 YFSETQ. CDR3 in amino acids: CASSLRLENTEAFF. DNA for the CDR3: TGCGCCAGCAGCTTACGGCTAGAGAACACTGAAGCTTTCTTT.

V gene TRBV29-1 combines with J gene TRBJ2-5; D ambiguous. V lost 2 bases to trimming and J lost 5 bases, with 9 bases between them. The CDR3 loop spans 12 amino acids. CDR1 and CDR2 (germline): SQVTM, ANQGSEA. The CDR3 coding sequence is TGCAGCGTTGAAAATCTCCCGGAGACCCAGTACTTC. Translating gives CSVENLPETQYF.

In this sample, this clonotype turned up once. The chain carries TRBV5-4 and TRBJ2-4; D not certain. The V gene lost 0 bases and the J gene lost 8 bases, with 12 bases spanning the gap. CDR1 and CDR2 from the germline V gene are SGHNT and YYREEE (reference sequence). There are 14 residues in the CDR3. The CDR3 here is CASSLGPQEDIQYF. CDR3 coding DNA: TGTGCCAGCAGCTTGGGCCCACAAGAGGACATTCAGTACTTC. The full variable domain, with the rest looked up from reference TRBV5-4 and TRBJ2-4, is ETGVTQSPTHLIKTRGQQVTLRCSSQSGHNTVSWYQQALGQGPQFIFQYYREEENGRGNFPPRFSGLQFPNYSSELNVNALELDDSALYLCASSLGPQEDIQYFGAGTRLSVL.

V gene TRBV5-6 combines with J gene TRBJ2-6; the D is unclear. This CDR3 comprises 16 residues. The V end lost 4 bases, the J end lost 2 bases, and 13 bases lay between the germline ends. Germline V gives CDR1 SGHDT, CDR2 YYEEEE. CDR3 loop: CASSDAVGPGANVLTF. The CDR3 DNA reads TGTGCCAGCAGCGACGCTGTCGGACCTGGGGCCAACGTCCTGACTTTC.

J is TRBJ2-1 and V is TRBV30; 9 bases agree with TRBD2. With V trimmed by 3 bases and J by 8 bases, 11 bases remained unmatched. The CDR3 length is 15 residues. Per germline, CDR1 GTSNPN and CDR2 SVGIG (reference sequence). Written as DNA, the CDR3 is TGTGCCTGGAGCCCAAGGGGACTAGCAGCCGATGAGCAGTTCTTC. Amino acid sequence: CAWSPRGLAADEQFF.